The sequence of this TCR beta chain was determined in a study of T-cell reconstitution after alpha-beta-depleted transplantation in children. In regard to this clonotype: Its antigen is unknown. Compared with germline, one end of the junction differs, possibly owing to a read error.

TCRbeta library construction was performed incorporating unique molecular identifiers. Via MiXCR, TCRdb re-called the PCR reads, giving one row per CDR3 protein. The data contain 400,000 to 450,000 distinct CDR3 sequences, about 40% of them seen just once; the ten biggest clones take up approximately 25%. Points from the study as a whole: It was reported that alpha-beta T cells came from several hundred expanded graft clones (about two months after transplant). Newly generated T cells supplied most T-cell counts and diversity one year post-transplant. It was surviving recipient T cells and thymic progenitors that gave some patients high TCRbeta diversity at day 60.

The source is a girl aged 2 to 9 with aplastic anemia, due to receive a stem cell transplant. This material consisted of PBMCs, taken before TCRalphabeta/CD19-depleted stem cell transplant.

As DNA, the CDR3 is TGTGCCAGCAGCGCGTCGGGACTAGCGGGACCTAGCTCCTACAATGAGCAGATCTTC. This translates into CASSASGLAGPSSYNEQIF. The chain employs TRBV3-1 and TRBJ2-1; 13 bases align to TRBD2. CDR1 LGHDT and CDR2 YNNKEL come from the germline V gene (reference sequence). CDR3 length: 19 residues.